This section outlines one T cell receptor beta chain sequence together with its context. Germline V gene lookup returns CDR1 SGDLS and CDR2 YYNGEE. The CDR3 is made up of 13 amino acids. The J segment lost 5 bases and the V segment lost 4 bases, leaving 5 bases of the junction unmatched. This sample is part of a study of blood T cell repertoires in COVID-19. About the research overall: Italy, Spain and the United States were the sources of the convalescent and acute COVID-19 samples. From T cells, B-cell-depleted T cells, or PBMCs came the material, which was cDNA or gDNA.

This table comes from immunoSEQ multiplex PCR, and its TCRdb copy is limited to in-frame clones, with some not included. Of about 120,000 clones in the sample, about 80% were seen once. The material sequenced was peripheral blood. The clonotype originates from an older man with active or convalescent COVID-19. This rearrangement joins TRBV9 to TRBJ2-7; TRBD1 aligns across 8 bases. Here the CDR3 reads CASSLAGGNEQYF. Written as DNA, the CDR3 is TGTGCCAGCAGCTTAGCAGGGGGCAACGAGCAGTACTTC.